One sample yielded the 19 T cell receptor beta chains listed below, sequenced in a study of OX40 agonist ivuxolimab in advanced cancers. Here immunoSEQ multiplex PCR was the method, and the copy in TCRdb shows in-frame clones only, minus some. In the table there are almost 70,000 clones, about 90% of which are singletons. Sequencing was performed on CD4+ or CD8+ T cells sorted from blood, taken in a trial of the OX40 agonist ivuxolimab. These receptors all come from an adult with an advanced solid tumor such as melanoma, head and neck, liver or kidney cancer.

The gene calls are TRBV30 and TRBJ2-7, with a tentative D call TRBD1 (6 bases). Germline V gene data show CDR1 as GTSNPN and CDR2 as SVGIG (reference sequence). V lost 5 bases and J lost 0, with 8 bases in between. This CDR3 region has 12 residues. The CDR3 here is CAWRDTSYEQYF. For the CDR3, the DNA is TGTGCCTGGCGGGACACCTCCTACGAGCAGTACTTC.

This clone has only one observation. V usage is TRBV7-3 and J usage is TRBJ2-7; TRBD2 agrees at 11 bases. V was pared by 5 bases and J by 7 bases, with 4 bases of the junction left unmatched. The germline CDR1 and CDR2 sequences are SGHTA and FQGTGA. This CDR3 region has 13 residues. CDR3 loop: CASSLSGRGEQYF. CDR3 in DNA: TGTGCCAGCAGCCTTAGCGGGAGGGGAGAGCAGTACTTC. Filled out from reference TRBV7-3 and TRBJ2-7, the complete variable domain reads GAGVSQTPSNKVTEKGKYVELRCDPISGHTALYWYRQSLGQGPEFLIYFQGTGAADDSGLPNDRFFAVRPEGSVSTLKIQRTERGDSAVYLCASSLSGRGEQYFGPGTRLTVT.

V gene TRBV28 combines with J gene TRBJ2-5, with TRBD2 as a possible D gene (5 bases). The V gene's germline CDR1 is MDHEN and CDR2 SYDVKM. With 9 bases removed from V and 3 bases from J, the gap between germline ends came to 17 bases. CDR3 size: 14 residues. CDR3 bases: TGTGCCAGTTCAGGTAGCGCCCGGGAAGAGACCCAGTACTTC. Translation gives CASSGSAREETQYF.

V usage is TRBV19 and J usage is TRBJ1-2; 10 bases map to TRBD1. Germline-derived CDR1 and CDR2 are LNHDA and SQIVND (reference sequence). Losses at the gene ends were 5 bases for V and 6 bases for J; bases not matched to a gene: 9. The CDR3 loop spans 15 amino acids. The CDR3 loop is CASSFPGQGPNGYTF. CDR3 bases: TGTGCCAGTAGTTTTCCGGGACAGGGGCCGAATGGCTACACCTTC.

The chain couples TRBV18 to TRBJ2-2, with TRBD2 as a possible D gene (6 bases). Germline values: CDR1 KGHSH, CDR2 LQKENI. The CDR3 is 16 residues long. V gave up 2 bases and J gave up 1 base, with 11 bases separating them. The CDR3 DNA reads TGTGCCAGCTCACCAAATAGCGGAGTGAACACCGGGGAGCTGTTTTTT. Its protein is CASSPNSGVNTGELFF.

The V gene is TRBV14, the J gene TRBJ1-6; no clear D. Germline CDR1 and CDR2: SGHDN and FVKESK. This CDR3 is 13 amino acids long. V was shortened by 4 bases and J by 8 bases, with 9 bases between the two germline ends. The CDR3 DNA reads TGTGCCAGCAGCCCCCGACTGGATTCACCCCTCCACTTT. Translating gives CASSPRLDSPLHF.

The V and J genes are TRBV6-5 and TRBJ2-1, with 8 bases aligning to TRBD2. The V segment lost 2 bases and the J segment 7 bases; nucleotides outside the gene matches: 4. CDR3 size: 14 residues. Germline CDR1 and CDR2: MNHEY and SVGAGI. This CDR3 is CASSYRTSRNEQFF. The DNA for the CDR3 is TGTGCCAGCAGTTACCGGACTAGCAGGAATGAGCAGTTCTTC.

The chain couples TRBV2 to TRBJ2-3, with D possibly TRBD2 on 6 matching bases. V was shortened by 7 bases and J by 1 base, with 12 bases between the two germline ends. In germline, CDR1 is SNHLY, CDR2 FYNNEI. This CDR3 is built from 14 residues. CDR3: CASTRGRGTDTQYF. The DNA for the CDR3 is TGTGCCAGCACCCGGGGGAGAGGCACAGATACGCAGTATTTT. The full variable domain, rest sourced from reference TRBV2 and TRBJ2-3, is EPEVTQTPSHQVTQMGQEVILRCVPISNHLYFYWYRQILGQKVEFLVSFYNNEISEKSEIFDDQFSVERPDGSNFTLKIRSTKLEDSAMYFCASTRGRGTDTQYFGPGTRLTVL.

The chain couples TRBV7-2 to TRBJ2-3; 7 bases are shared with TRBD1. CDR3 length: 14 amino acids. The V gene's germline CDR1 is SGHTA and CDR2 FQGNSA. The ends lost 4 bases at V and 5 bases at J; junction bases unmatched: 6. CDR3 in amino acids: CASSSDRAGDTQYF. CDR3 DNA: TGTGCCAGCAGCTCAGACAGGGCAGGAGATACGCAGTATTTT.

The CDR3 reads CSVEVMQRTDTQYF. CDR3 bases: TGCAGCGTTGAAGTTATGCAGCGCACAGATACGCAGTATTTT. J is TRBJ2-3 and V is TRBV29-1; no clear D gene. V lost 1 base and J 1 base, leaving 9 bases between the germline ends. Germline V gene sequence: CDR1 SQVTM, CDR2 ANQGSEA. The CDR3 runs 14 residues.

For this clone: Other DNA sequences in the sample encode the same CDR3. V usage is TRBV9 and J usage is TRBJ1-2, with D perhaps matching TRBD1 (6 bases). V was pared by 2 bases and J by 2 bases, with 7 bases between. Germline V gene data show CDR1 as SGDLS and CDR2 as YYNGEE. The CDR3 is made up of 13 amino acids. The DNA of the CDR3 is TGTGCCAGCAGCGTGCAGGGGAACTATGGCTACACCTTC. This encodes CASSVQGNYGYTF.

The genes are TRBV7-3 and TRBJ2-2; 9 nucleotides align to TRBD1. CDR3 length equals 15 residues. CDR1 is SGHTA and CDR2 is FQGTGA in the germline V gene. With 4 bases clipped from V and 4 bases from J, the junction kept 4 bases outside the gene matches. In DNA, the CDR3 is TGTGCCAGCAGCTGGGGACAGGGAGTCACCGGGGAGCTGTTTTTT. Translation gives CASSWGQGVTGELFF.

This sequence joins TRBV6-6 and TRBJ2-7; D uncertain. V was clipped by 8 bases and J by 7 bases, with 21 bases between them. Germline CDR1 is MNHNY and CDR2 is SVGAGI (reference sequence). The CDR3 consists of 14 residues. The CDR3 nucleotides are TGTGCCAGCGGAGAAAACCCCAGGCCTGGGGAGCAGTACTTC. This translates into CASGENPRPGEQYF.

J is TRBJ2-3 and V is TRBV7-2; no definite D call. The CDR3 is 14 residues long. The V gene's germline CDR1 is SGHTA and CDR2 FQGNSA. V dropped 3 bases and J dropped 5 bases, with 12 bases sitting between them. The CDR3 region has the DNA TGTGCCAGCAGCTTGTTATCCATCAGAGATACGCAGTATTTT. Amino acids: CASSLLSIRDTQYF.

This clone was counted only a few times. This sequence joins TRBV7-3 and TRBJ1-1; the D is unclear. V lost 5 bases, J lost 12 bases, and 10 bases lay in between. Germline V gives CDR1 SGHTA, CDR2 FQGTGA. The CDR3 runs to 10 residues. CDR3 coding DNA: TGTGCCAGCAGCCCCGGTGCATCTTTCTTT. This gives the protein CASSPGASFF.

This chain links TRBV6-4 with TRBJ1-4, with D maybe TRBD1 (5 bases). Germline lookup yields CDR1 MRHNA and CDR2 SNTAGT. This CDR3 comprises 10 residues. The V and J ends lost 11 bases and 12 bases respectively, with 13 bases between them. CDR3 coding DNA: TGTGCCGACAAACGCAGGGAACTGTTTTTT. Its translation is CADKRRELFF.

This clone was detected only once. The chain combines TRBV5-1 with TRBJ2-7; D is unresolved. V lost 0 bases and J lost 4, with 11 bases in between. The CDR3 covers 14 residues. CDR1 and CDR2 from the germline V gene are SGHRS and YFSETQ. CDR3 residues: CASSLESGRYEQYF. CDR3 DNA: TGCGCCAGCAGCTTGGAGTCAGGTCGATACGAGCAGTACTTC.

The gene calls are TRBV6-5 and TRBJ2-7, with D perhaps matching TRBD1 (5 bases). Germline V gives CDR1 MNHEY, CDR2 SVGAGI. The CDR3 runs to 15 residues. The V end was cut by 2 bases, the J end by 4 bases, with 15 bases between. The CDR3 loop is CASSYQGHIGYEQYF. The CDR3 nucleotides read TGTGCCAGCAGTTACCAAGGACACATCGGGTACGAGCAGTACTTC.

The chain is built from TRBV28 and TRBJ2-2, with 9 bases that match TRBD2. After removal of 6 bases from V and 7 bases from J, the junction contained 15 bases not matched to a gene. CDR1 and CDR2 from the germline V gene are MDHEN and SYDVKM. The CDR3 length is 17 residues. The DNA for the CDR3 is TGTGCCAGCAGCGTTGCGGGGGGGAGGGCCAGAGTCGGGGAGCTGTTTTTT. Its protein is CASSVAGGRARVGELFF. Filled out from reference TRBV28 and TRBJ2-2, the complete variable domain reads DVKVTQSSRYLVKRTGEKVFLECVQDMDHENMFWYRQDPGLGLRLIYFSYDVKMKEKGDIPEGYSVSREKKERFSLILESASTNQTSMYLCASSVAGGRARVGELFFGEGSRLTVL.